This T cell receptor beta chain emerged from a study of T cells in Graves' hyperthyroidism and ophthalmopathy. Study context: The authors collected peripheral blood at initial diagnosis, before any treatment.

This clonotype has ten or more counts. Its specificity is unknown. Whole-study findings and limits: Most clonotypes expanded in the thyroid (above 0.001) were also present in blood.

What was amplified from RNA transcripts were TCR beta CDR3 regions. Initially, a first-round RT-PCR of the TCR CDR3 employed the HTBI primer set. TCRdb re-called the multiplex PCR reads with MiXCR, one entry per CDR3 protein. The sample records a few hundred thousand distinct CDR3 sequences, about 20% being singletons. This CDR3 contains 13 residues. From germline, CDR1 is SNHLY and CDR2 FYNNEI. V was clipped by 5 bases and J by 6 bases; unmatched bases: 6. Source material: blood. The gene calls are TRBV2 and TRBJ1-1, with 7 nucleotides matching TRBD1. The source is a woman in her sixties or seventies with Graves' ophthalmopathy. CDR3 loop: CASSRQGGAEAFF. The CDR3 coding sequence is TGTGCCAGCAGTCGACAGGGTGGCGCTGAAGCTTTCTTT.